Following are 15 T cell receptor beta chains from one sample sequenced in a study of CD8+ T cells in alopecia areata. Extracted from the samples, RNA was reverse transcribed into cDNA to serve as the sequencing template. TCRdb's table, derived via immunoSEQ multiplex PCR, lists solely in-frame clones and lacks some. The sample contains roughly 150,000 clones, 45% to 60% of which appear only once. Specimen: CD4+ T cells sorted from blood. The receptors come from a human donor in good health.

This clone was seen only a few times. The rearrangement joins TRBV29-1 to TRBJ2-1; 8 nucleotides match TRBD2. The CDR3 runs 14 residues. The germline V gene has CDR1 SQVTM and CDR2 ANQGSEA. The junction had 7 bases not matched to a gene; V was cut back by 2 bases and J by 7 bases. For the CDR3, the DNA is TGCAGCGTTGAATTCGTACTAGCGGTTAATGAGCAGTTCTTC. This encodes CSVEFVLAVNEQFF.

The genes are TRBV5-4 and TRBJ1-4, with D possibly being TRBD1 (5 bases). Germline V CDR1 and CDR2: SGHNT, YYREEE (reference sequence). CDR3 length: 14 residues. With 4 bases removed from V and 7 bases from J, the gap between germline ends came to 14 bases. This CDR3 reads CASSTSGAGEKLFF. The CDR3 DNA follows: TGTGCCAGCAGCACCTCTGGGGCTGGTGAAAAACTGTTTTTT. Complete variable domain (other parts from reference TRBV5-4 and TRBJ1-4): ETGVTQSPTHLIKTRGQQVTLRCSSQSGHNTVSWYQQALGQGPQFIFQYYREEENGRGNFPPRFSGLQFPNYSSELNVNALELDDSALYLCASSTSGAGEKLFFGSGTQLSVL.

This clone was counted once. The CDR3 region has the DNA TGTGCCTGGAGACCTAGCGGGAAGTTATCCTACGAGCAGTACTTC. Residues: CAWRPSGKLSYEQYF. The chain has TRBV30 and TRBJ2-7; the match to TRBD2 covers 9 bases. With V trimmed by 3 bases and J by 1 base, 7 bases remained unmatched. Germline V gene lookup returns CDR1 GTSNPN and CDR2 SVGIG (reference sequence). The CDR3 has 15 residues.

The chain recombines TRBV4-1 with TRBJ2-5; 10 nucleotides align to TRBD2. Germline CDR1 reads MGHRA; CDR2 reads YSYEKL. The CDR3 loop spans 16 amino acids. After removal of 5 bases from V and 5 bases from J, the junction contained 11 bases not matched to a gene. The CDR3 reads CASSDWSSGSRETQYF. The CDR3 DNA follows: TGCGCCAGCAGCGACTGGTCTAGCGGGAGTCGGGAGACCCAGTACTTC.

This chain joins TRBV10-3 and TRBJ2-5, with D possibly being TRBD1 (6 bases). With 3 bases removed from V and 5 bases from J, the gap between germline ends came to 22 bases. Germline V gene sequence: CDR1 ENHRY, CDR2 SYGVKD. CDR3 length equals 17 residues. In DNA, the CDR3 is TGTGCCATCAGTGACCCTTTAACCAGGGGATCCCCGGAGACCCAGTACTTC. Translation: CAISDPLTRGSPETQYF.

J is TRBJ1-5 and V is TRBV30; D is unclear. Germline V gene data show CDR1 as GTSNPN and CDR2 as SVGIG (reference sequence). V gave up 0 bases and J gave up 8 bases, with 14 bases separating them. The CDR3 has 14 residues. The CDR3, as DNA: TGTGCCTGGAGTGTAAATGGAGGCGAGAAGCCCCAGCATTTT. Its translation: CAWSVNGGEKPQHF.

This chain uses TRBV4-2 with TRBJ1-2, with D hard to call. The germline V and J ends were trimmed by 0 bases and 2 bases, with 7 bases remaining between them. The V gene's germline CDR1 is LGHNA and CDR2 YNFKEQ. There are 14 residues in the CDR3. The CDR3 DNA reads as TGTGCCAGCAGCCAAGAATCGGGGAACTATGGCTACACCTTC. Translation: CASSQESGNYGYTF.

The CDR3, as DNA: TGCGCCAGCAGTCAAAACGGTGATGAGCAGTTCTTC. As protein: CASSQNGDEQFF. The chain recombines TRBV5-1 with TRBJ2-1; D is ambiguous. Germline lookup yields CDR1 SGHRS and CDR2 YFSETQ. This CDR3 has 12 amino acids. V was trimmed by 5 bases and J by 8 bases, leaving 11 bases between them.

In this sample, this clone turned up a few times. The chain is built from TRBV10-3 and TRBJ2-1, with 8 bases that match TRBD1. This CDR3 is built from 13 residues. The trim removed 6 bases at V and 4 bases at J, leaving 2 bases unmatched. Germline V lookup: CDR1 ENHRY, CDR2 SYGVKD. In DNA, the CDR3 is TGTGCCATCAGAACAGGGGGGTACAATGAGCAGTTCTTC. Translation: CAIRTGGYNEQFF.

The V and J genes are TRBV27 and TRBJ2-5, with 11 nucleotides matching TRBD1. With 6 bases clipped from V and 1 base from J, the junction kept 4 bases outside the gene matches. Germline CDR1 reads MNHEY; CDR2 reads SMNVEV (reference sequence). There are 15 residues in the CDR3. The CDR3 region has the DNA TGTGCCAGCAGCGCCGGACAGGGGGCCCAAGAGACCCAGTACTTC. Translating it yields CASSAGQGAQETQYF.

The rearrangement links TRBV5-1 to TRBJ2-7; the match to TRBD2 covers 7 bases. Germline assignment: CDR1 SGHRS and CDR2 YFSETQ. This CDR3 contains 14 residues. J gave up 1 base and V 10 bases, and 11 bases lay outside the gene matches. CDR3 region: CASHAGGSSYEQYF. CDR3 sequence (DNA): TGCGCCTCACATGCGGGCGGGAGTTCCTACGAGCAGTACTTC.

In this sample, this clone turned up a few times. The gene calls are TRBV29-1 and TRBJ1-2; TRBD1 aligns across 8 bases. This CDR3 is 13 amino acids long. The germline V gene has CDR1 SQVTM and CDR2 ANQGSEA. V gave up 4 bases and J gave up 8 bases; unmatched junction bases: 9. The CDR3 spells CSVVSGGLGGYTF. The CDR3 DNA follows: TGCAGCGTTGTATCAGGGGGCTTGGGAGGCTACACCTTC.

A few counts support this clone. This chain connects TRBV19 to TRBJ2-2; D is uncertain. Germline V gene data show CDR1 as LNHDA and CDR2 as SQIVND (reference sequence). V gave up 1 base and J gave up 3 bases, with 3 bases separating them. There are 13 residues in the CDR3. The CDR3 DNA is TGTGCCAGTAGTATAGTCTACACCGGGGAGCTGTTTTTT. Translated, it gives CASSIVYTGELFF. Full variable domain (missing parts from reference TRBV19 and TRBJ2-2): DGGITQSPKYLFRKEGQNVTLSCEQNLNHDAMYWYRQDPGQGLRLIYYSQIVNDFQKGDIAEGYSVSREKKESFPLTVTSAQKNPTAFYLCASSIVYTGELFFGEGSRLTVL.

This clone was found a few times. The genes are TRBV28 and TRBJ2-1, with 10 bases fitting TRBD2. CDR1 is MDHEN and CDR2 is SYDVKM in the germline V gene. V was pared by 2 bases and J by 7 bases, with 8 bases of the junction left unmatched. This CDR3 comprises 16 residues. The CDR3: CASSLVASGSRNEQFF. The CDR3 DNA reads as TGTGCCAGCAGTTTAGTGGCTAGCGGGAGTCGGAATGAGCAGTTCTTC.

Here the CDR3 DNA reads TGCAGTGTAGGGACAGCCTCTGGGGCCAACGTCCTGACTTTC. It translates to CSVGTASGANVLTF. The chain joins TRBV29-1 to TRBJ2-6, with TRBD1 matching 7 bases. CDR3 length equals 14 residues. Germline loops: CDR1 SQVTM, CDR2 ANQGSEA.